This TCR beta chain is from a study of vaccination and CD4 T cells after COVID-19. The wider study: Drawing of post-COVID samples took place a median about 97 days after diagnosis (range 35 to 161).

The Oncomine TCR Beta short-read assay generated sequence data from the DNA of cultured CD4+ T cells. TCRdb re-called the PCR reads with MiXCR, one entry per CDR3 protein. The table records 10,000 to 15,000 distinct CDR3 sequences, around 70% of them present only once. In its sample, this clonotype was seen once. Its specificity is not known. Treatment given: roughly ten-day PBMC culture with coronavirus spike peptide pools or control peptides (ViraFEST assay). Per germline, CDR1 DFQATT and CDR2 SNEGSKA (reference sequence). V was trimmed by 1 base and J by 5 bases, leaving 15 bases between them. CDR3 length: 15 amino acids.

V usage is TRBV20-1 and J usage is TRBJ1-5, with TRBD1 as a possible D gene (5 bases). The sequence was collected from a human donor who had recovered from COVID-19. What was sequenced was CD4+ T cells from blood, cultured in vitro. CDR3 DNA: TGCAGTGCTAGAGGGCCAAGGGGCTCCTATCAGCCCCAGCATTTT. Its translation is CSARGPRGSYQPQHF.